These 18 T cell receptor beta chains were sequenced from one sample in a study of blood T cell repertoires in COVID-19. Repertoires were generated with immunoSEQ multiplex PCR, while TCRdb's copy carries only in-frame clones and drops some. The data contain fewer than 400,000 clones, 75% to 90% of them singletons. The material sequenced was PBMCs or T cells enriched from blood (not recorded which). The receptors come from a woman aged 25 to 39 who had been exposed to COVID-19.

The gene calls are TRBV28 and TRBJ1-1, with D possibly TRBD1 on 6 matching bases. The V and J ends lost 2 bases and 0 bases respectively, with 19 bases between them. The CDR3 runs 18 residues. Germline CDR1 is MDHEN and CDR2 is SYDVKM. CDR3 DNA sequence: TGTGCCAGCAGTTTAGCCTCCAGGGGTAAAATCATGAACACTGAAGCTTTCTTT. This codes for CASSLASRGKIMNTEAFF.

J is TRBJ1-2 and V is TRBV12-3 or TRBV12-4; 8 nucleotides line up with TRBD1. The trim removed 5 bases at V and 8 bases at J, leaving 7 bases unmatched. This CDR3 comprises 13 residues. The CDR3 spells CASSTRTGKGYTF. Here the CDR3 DNA reads TGTGCCAGCAGTACCCGGACAGGGAAAGGCTACACCTTC.

This chain joins TRBV6-4 and TRBJ2-1, with D perhaps matching TRBD2 (6 bases). CDR3 size: 16 residues. V shed 6 bases and J shed 9 bases, with 24 bases lying between them. Germline CDR1 is MRHNA and CDR2 is SNTAGT. CDR3 amino acids: CASSRLVGSAGVEQFF. CDR3 bases: TGTGCCAGCAGCCGACTAGTCGGTTCCGCTGGTGTTGAGCAGTTCTTC.

The V and J genes are TRBV6-2 or TRBV6-3 and TRBJ2-3; TRBD2 matches at 11 bases. Germline V lookup: CDR1 MNHEY, CDR2 SVGEGT. The CDR3 has 21 amino acids. J gave up 9 bases and V 2 bases, and 25 bases lay outside the gene matches. The CDR3 region has the DNA TGTGCCAGCAGTTACCCCCTAGCGGGGGGATCAACTTACTCACAGATACGGACGCAGTATTTT. Residues: CASSYPLAGGSTYSQIRTQYF.

This chain joins TRBV7-2 and TRBJ2-3; D is perhaps TRBD2 (7 bases). The CDR3 spans 15 residues. The V end was cut by 8 bases, the J end by 0 bases, with 15 bases between. Germline CDR1 is SGHTA and CDR2 is FQGNSA. The CDR3 is CASGPRGGSTDTQYF. CDR3 DNA: TGTGCCAGCGGCCCTAGGGGGGGGAGCACAGATACGCAGTATTTT. Full variable domain (rest looked up from reference TRBV7-2 and TRBJ2-3): GAGVSQSPSNKVTEKGKDVELRCDPISGHTALYWYRQSLGQGLEFLIYFQGNSAPDKSGLPSDRFSAERTGGSVSTLTIQRTQQEDSAVYLCASGPRGGSTDTQYFGPGTRLTVL.

This chain uses TRBV11-2 with TRBJ1-1, with D possibly matching TRBD1 (5 bases). The CDR3 totals 15 residues. Trimming took 1 base from V and 5 from J, leaving 14 bases between them. CDR1 and CDR2 from the germline V gene are SGHAT and FQNNGV. The CDR3 loop reads CASSLVGPAGTEAFF. CDR3 nucleotides: TGTGCCAGCAGCTTAGTGGGGCCCGCTGGAACTGAAGCTTTCTTT.

The rearrangement joins TRBV28 to TRBJ2-1; no clear D. The CDR3 is made up of 12 amino acids. Germline V gene data show CDR1 as MDHEN and CDR2 as SYDVKM. Trimming shortened V by 2 bases and J by 7 bases, and 6 bases separated the two germline ends. DNA of the CDR3: TGTGCCAGCAGTTTACGGGTGAATGAGCAGTTCTTC. Its protein is CASSLRVNEQFF.

CDR3 in amino acids: CASRGQLNTGELFF. The CDR3 DNA reads TGTGCCTCCAGAGGCCAGTTGAACACCGGGGAGCTGTTTTTT. The chain is built from TRBV30 and TRBJ2-2; no definite D call. Germline V lookup: CDR1 GTSNPN, CDR2 SVGIG (reference sequence). Trimming removed 7 bases at V and 1 base at J, with 13 bases between. CDR3 size: 14 residues.

The chain links TRBV3-1 (or the pseudogene TRBV3-2) to TRBJ2-7; 15 bases align to TRBD2. Unmatched junction bases numbered 8, after V lost 5 bases and J lost 0 bases. CDR1 and CDR2 (germline): LGHDT, YNNKEL (reference sequence). This CDR3 contains 18 residues. The CDR3 bases are TGTGCCAGCAGCTCTCCGGGACTAGCGGGGGGAAGCTCCTACGAGCAGTACTTC. The encoded protein is CASSSPGLAGGSSYEQYF.

The chain combines TRBV19 with TRBJ2-6, with 8 nucleotides matching TRBD1. Trimming at V came to 10 bases and at J to 0 bases, leaving 8 bases not matched to a gene. Germline V gene sequence: CDR1 LNHDA, CDR2 SQIVND (reference sequence). The CDR3 covers 16 residues. In DNA form, the CDR3 reads TGTGCCACCGGGGACAGGAAACTCTCTGGGGCCAACGTCCTGACTTTC. It yields the protein CATGDRKLSGANVLTF.

V and J are TRBV5-1 and TRBJ1-5; no definite D call. The germline V gene has CDR1 SGHRS and CDR2 YFSETQ. V was pared by 2 bases and J by 7 bases, with 16 bases between. The CDR3 consists of 15 residues. CDR3 residues: CASSLGGSLGQPQHF. The DNA for the CDR3 is TGCGCCAGCAGCTTAGGAGGCAGCCTAGGGCAGCCCCAGCATTTT.

This chain links TRBV2 with TRBJ2-1, with TRBD2 matching 9 bases. Looked up from germline, CDR1 is SNHLY and CDR2 is FYNNEI. The CDR3 covers 16 residues. V gave up 0 bases and J gave up 8 bases; unmatched junction bases: 8. The CDR3 DNA sequence: TGTGCCAGCAGTGAAGCGCGTATACTAGCGGGCCATGAGCAGTTCTTC. This encodes CASSEARILAGHEQFF.

This clone occurred once. CDR3 residues: CASSYSLASSYNEQFF. CDR3 sequence (DNA): TGTGCCAGCAGTTACTCGCTAGCGAGCTCCTACAATGAGCAGTTCTTC. This chain joins TRBV6-6 and TRBJ2-1; TRBD2 is a possible D gene (6 bases). This CDR3 comprises 16 residues. With 0 bases removed from V and 0 bases from J, the gap between germline ends came to 9 bases. Germline lookup yields CDR1 MNHNY and CDR2 SVGAGI (reference sequence).

This chain's CDR3 is CASSLETGNFGYTF. The CDR3 region has the DNA TGCGCCAGCAGCCTGGAGACAGGGAATTTTGGCTACACCTTC. The V and J genes are TRBV5-1 and TRBJ1-2, with 7 nucleotides matching TRBD1. The CDR3 is 14 amino acids. V was clipped by 4 bases and J by 7 bases; unmatched bases: 10. Germline loops: CDR1 SGHRS, CDR2 YFSETQ.

V is TRBV7-9 and J is TRBJ1-6; D not certain. Germline V gene data show CDR1 as SEHNR and CDR2 as FQNEAQ (reference sequence). Trimming removed 5 bases from V and 9 bases from J, with 5 bases in between. The CDR3 spans 11 residues. Here the CDR3 reads CASSQISPLHF. The CDR3 bases are TGTGCCAGCAGCCAAATTTCACCCCTCCACTTT.

V and J are TRBV28 and TRBJ2-7; possibly TRBD2 for D (6 bases). Trimming took 3 bases from V and 3 from J, leaving 21 bases between them. Germline assignment: CDR1 MDHEN and CDR2 SYDVKM. The CDR3 spans 17 residues. DNA for the CDR3: TGTGCCAGCAGTTTTCCTGCCGCCTACTCCGGGGGCTACGAGCAGTACTTC. This sequence encodes CASSFPAAYSGGYEQYF.

This clone appeared once. This chain connects TRBV11-2 to TRBJ1-4, with unresolved D. The germline gives CDR1 SGHAT, CDR2 FQNNGV. The CDR3 is 14 residues long. Trimming removed 5 bases from V and 4 bases from J, with 11 bases in between. CDR3 in amino acids: CASSLRALNEKLFF. Written as DNA, the CDR3 is TGTGCCAGCAGCCTGCGGGCCCTTAATGAAAAACTGTTTTTT.

This chain connects TRBV7-2 to TRBJ2-1, with TRBD2 matching over 11 bases. Trimming took 4 bases from V and 5 from J; bases not matched to a gene: 4. Germline loops: CDR1 SGHTA, CDR2 FQGNSA. CDR3 length: 15 residues. The CDR3 sequence: CASSWGTSGNNEQFF. CDR3 sequence (DNA): TGTGCCAGCAGCTGGGGGACTAGCGGCAACAATGAGCAGTTCTTC. Variable domain in full (rest from reference TRBV7-2 and TRBJ2-1): GAGVSQSPSNKVTEKGKDVELRCDPISGHTALYWYRQSLGQGLEFLIYFQGNSAPDKSGLPSDRFSAERTGGSVSTLTIQRTQQEDSAVYLCASSWGTSGNNEQFFGPGTRLTVL.